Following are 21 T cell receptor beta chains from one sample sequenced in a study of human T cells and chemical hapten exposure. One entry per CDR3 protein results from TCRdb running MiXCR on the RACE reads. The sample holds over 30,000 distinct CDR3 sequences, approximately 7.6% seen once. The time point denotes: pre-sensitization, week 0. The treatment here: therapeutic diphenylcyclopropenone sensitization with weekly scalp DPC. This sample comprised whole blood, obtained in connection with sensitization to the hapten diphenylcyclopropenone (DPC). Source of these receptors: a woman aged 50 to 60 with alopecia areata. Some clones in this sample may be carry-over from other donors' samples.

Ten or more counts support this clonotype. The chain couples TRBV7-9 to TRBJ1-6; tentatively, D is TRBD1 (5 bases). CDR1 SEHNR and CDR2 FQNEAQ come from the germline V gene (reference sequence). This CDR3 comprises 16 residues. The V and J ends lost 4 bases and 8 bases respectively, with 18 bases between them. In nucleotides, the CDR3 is TGTGCCAGCAGCTCCCTAAAGGAGGGGACGCATTCACCCCTCCACTTT. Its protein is CASSSLKEGTHSPLHF.

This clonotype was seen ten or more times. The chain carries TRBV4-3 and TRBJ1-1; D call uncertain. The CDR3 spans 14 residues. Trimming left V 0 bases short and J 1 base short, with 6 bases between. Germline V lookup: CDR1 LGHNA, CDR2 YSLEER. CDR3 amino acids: CASSQDHENTEAFF. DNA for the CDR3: TGCGCCAGCAGCCAAGATCACGAGAACACTGAAGCTTTCTTT.

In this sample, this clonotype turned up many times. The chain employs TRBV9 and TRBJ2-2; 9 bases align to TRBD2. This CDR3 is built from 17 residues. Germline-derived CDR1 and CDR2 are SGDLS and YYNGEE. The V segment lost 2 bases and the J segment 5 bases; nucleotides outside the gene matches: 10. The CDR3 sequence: CASSVQPAGGPTGELFF. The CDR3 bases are TGTGCCAGCAGCGTTCAACCCGCGGGAGGGCCAACCGGGGAGCTGTTTTTT. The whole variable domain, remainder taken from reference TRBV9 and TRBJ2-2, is DSGVTQTPKHLITATGQRVTLRCSPRSGDLSVYWYQQSLDQGLQFLIQYYNGEERAKGNILERFSAQQFPDLHSELNLSSLELGDSALYFCASSVQPAGGPTGELFFGEGSRLTVL.

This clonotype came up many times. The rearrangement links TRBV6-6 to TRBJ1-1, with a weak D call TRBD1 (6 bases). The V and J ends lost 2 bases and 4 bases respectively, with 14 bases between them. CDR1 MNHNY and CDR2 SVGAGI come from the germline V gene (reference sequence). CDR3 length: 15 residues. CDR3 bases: TGTGCCAGCAGTTACGGAGGGACGGGGGCCACTGAAGCTTTCTTT. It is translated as CASSYGGTGATEAFF.

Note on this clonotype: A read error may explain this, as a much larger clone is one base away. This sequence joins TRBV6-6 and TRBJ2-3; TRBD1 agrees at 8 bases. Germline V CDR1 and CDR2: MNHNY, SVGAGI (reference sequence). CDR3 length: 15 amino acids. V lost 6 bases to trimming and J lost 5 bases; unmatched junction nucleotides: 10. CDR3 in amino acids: CASSSRGRVVDTQYF. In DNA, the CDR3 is TGTGCCAGCAGCAGCAGGGGGCGGGTTGTAGATACGCAGTATTTT.

CDR3: CSARGRTGYGYTF. CDR3 DNA: TGCAGTGCTAGAGGACGTACTGGGTATGGCTACACCTTC. This chain joins TRBV20-1 and TRBJ1-2; D ambiguous. Germline CDR1 and CDR2: DFQATT and SNEGSKA (reference sequence). Trimming took 1 base from V and 5 from J, leaving 11 bases between them. The CDR3 has 13 amino acids.

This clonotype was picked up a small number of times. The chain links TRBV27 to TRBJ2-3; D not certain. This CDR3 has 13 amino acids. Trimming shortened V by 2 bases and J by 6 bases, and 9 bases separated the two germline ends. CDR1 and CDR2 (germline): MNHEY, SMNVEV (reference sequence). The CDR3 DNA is TGTGCCAGCAGTTTACCTCCTTTGGATACGCAGTATTTT. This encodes CASSLPPLDTQYF.

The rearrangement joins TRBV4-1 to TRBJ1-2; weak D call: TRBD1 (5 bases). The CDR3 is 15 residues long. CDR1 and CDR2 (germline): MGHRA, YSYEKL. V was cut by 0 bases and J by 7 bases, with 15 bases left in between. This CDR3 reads CASSQENQGPTGYTF. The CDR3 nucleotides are TGCGCCAGCAGCCAAGAAAATCAGGGACCTACTGGCTACACCTTC.

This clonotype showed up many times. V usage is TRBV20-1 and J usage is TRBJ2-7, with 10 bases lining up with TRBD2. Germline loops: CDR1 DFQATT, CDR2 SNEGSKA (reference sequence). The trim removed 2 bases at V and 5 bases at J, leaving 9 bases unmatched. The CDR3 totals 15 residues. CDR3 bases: TGCAGTGCTAGATCCAGCGGGAGGGCCAGGGACGAGCAGTACTTC. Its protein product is CSARSSGRARDEQYF.

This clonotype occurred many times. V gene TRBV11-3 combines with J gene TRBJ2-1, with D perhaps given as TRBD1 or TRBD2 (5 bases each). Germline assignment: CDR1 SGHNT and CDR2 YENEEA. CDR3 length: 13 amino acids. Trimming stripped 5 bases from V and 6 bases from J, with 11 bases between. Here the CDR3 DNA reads TGTGCCAGCAGCAGGGACGGCCGCAATGAGCAGTTCTTC. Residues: CASSRDGRNEQFF.

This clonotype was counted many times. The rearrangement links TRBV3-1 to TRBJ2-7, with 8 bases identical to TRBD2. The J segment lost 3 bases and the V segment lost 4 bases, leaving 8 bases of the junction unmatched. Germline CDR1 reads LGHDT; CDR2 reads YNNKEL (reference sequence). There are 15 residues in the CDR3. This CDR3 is CASSRDRSGGYEQYF. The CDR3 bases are TGTGCCAGCAGCCGAGATAGGAGCGGGGGCTACGAGCAGTACTTC.

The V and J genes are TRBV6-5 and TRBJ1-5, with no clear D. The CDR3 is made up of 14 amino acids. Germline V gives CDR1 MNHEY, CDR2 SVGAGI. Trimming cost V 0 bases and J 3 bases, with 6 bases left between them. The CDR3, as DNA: TGTGCCAGCAGTTACTCGGGTCTCAATCAGCCCCAGCATTTT. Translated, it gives CASSYSGLNQPQHF.

In nucleotides, the CDR3 is TGCAGCGGAGGACACAAGAACACTGAAGCTTTCTTT. Amino acids: CSGGHKNTEAFF. V gene TRBV29-1 combines with J gene TRBJ1-1, with a possible D match to TRBD1 (5 bases). This CDR3 comprises 12 residues. V lost 7 bases and J 1 base, leaving 10 bases between the germline ends. Per the germline V gene, CDR1 is SQVTM and CDR2 is ANQGSEA.

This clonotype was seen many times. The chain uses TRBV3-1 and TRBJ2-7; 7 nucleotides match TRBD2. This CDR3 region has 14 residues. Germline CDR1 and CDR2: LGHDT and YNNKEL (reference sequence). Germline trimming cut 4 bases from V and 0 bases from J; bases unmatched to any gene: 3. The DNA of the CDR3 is TGTGCCAGCAGCCCCAGCGGGGTCTCCTACGAGCAGTACTTC. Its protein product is CASSPSGVSYEQYF.

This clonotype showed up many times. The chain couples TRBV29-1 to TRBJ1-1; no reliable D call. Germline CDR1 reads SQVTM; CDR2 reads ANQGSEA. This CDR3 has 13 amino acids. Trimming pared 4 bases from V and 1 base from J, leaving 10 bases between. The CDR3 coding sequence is TGCAGCGTTGGAGAAACCGAGAACACTGAAGCTTTCTTT. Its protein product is CSVGETENTEAFF. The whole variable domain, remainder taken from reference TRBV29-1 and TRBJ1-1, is SAVISQKPSRDICQRGTSLTIQCQVDSQVTMMFWYRQQPGQSLTLIATANQGSEATYESGFVIDKFPISRPNLTFSTLTVSNMSPEDSSIYLCSVGETENTEAFFGQGTRLTVV.

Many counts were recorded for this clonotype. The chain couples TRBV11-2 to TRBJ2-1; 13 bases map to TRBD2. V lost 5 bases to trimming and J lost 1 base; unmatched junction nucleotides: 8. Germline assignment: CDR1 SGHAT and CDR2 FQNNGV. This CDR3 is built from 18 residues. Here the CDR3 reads CASSATGTSGESYNEQFF. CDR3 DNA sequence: TGTGCCAGCAGCGCAACCGGGACTAGCGGGGAATCCTACAATGAGCAGTTCTTC.

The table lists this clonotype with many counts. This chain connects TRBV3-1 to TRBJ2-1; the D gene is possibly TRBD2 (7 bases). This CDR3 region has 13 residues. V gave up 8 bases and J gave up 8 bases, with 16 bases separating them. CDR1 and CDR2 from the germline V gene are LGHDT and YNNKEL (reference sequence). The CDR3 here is CASGGGIGDEQFF. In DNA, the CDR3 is TGTGCCAGCGGGGGGGGCATCGGCGATGAGCAGTTCTTC.

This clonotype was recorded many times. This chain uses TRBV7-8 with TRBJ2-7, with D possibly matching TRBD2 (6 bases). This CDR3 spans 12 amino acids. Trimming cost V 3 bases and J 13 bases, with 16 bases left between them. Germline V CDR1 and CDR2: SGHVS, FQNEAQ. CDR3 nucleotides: TGTGCCAGCAGCTTGCCCGGAGCGGGCCTTTACTTC. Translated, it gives CASSLPGAGLYF.

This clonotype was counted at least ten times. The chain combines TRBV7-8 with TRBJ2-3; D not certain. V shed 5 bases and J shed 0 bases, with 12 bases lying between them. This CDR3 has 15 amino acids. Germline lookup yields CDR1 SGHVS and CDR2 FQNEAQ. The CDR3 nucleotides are TGTGCCAGCAGCCGAACCATACTTAGCACAGATACGCAGTATTTT. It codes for CASSRTILSTDTQYF.

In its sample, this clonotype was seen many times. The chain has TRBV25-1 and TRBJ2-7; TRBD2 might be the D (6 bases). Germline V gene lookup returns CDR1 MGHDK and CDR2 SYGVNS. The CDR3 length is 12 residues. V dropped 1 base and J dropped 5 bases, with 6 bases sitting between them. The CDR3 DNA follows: TGTGCCAGCAGTGAATGGGAGGACGAGCAGTACTTC. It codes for CASSEWEDEQYF.

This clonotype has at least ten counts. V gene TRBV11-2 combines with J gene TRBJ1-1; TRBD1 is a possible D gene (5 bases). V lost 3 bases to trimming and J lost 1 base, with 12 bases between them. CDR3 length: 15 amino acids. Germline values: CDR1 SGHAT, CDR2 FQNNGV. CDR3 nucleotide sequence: TGTGCCAGCAGCTTGCCGGGACGGAGGAACACTGAAGCTTTCTTT. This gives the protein CASSLPGRRNTEAFF.